This T cell receptor beta chain was identified during a study of cytomegalovirus exposure and HLA in healthy donors. General study points: While the bulk of TCR sequences proved rare, some public TCRs turned up in many donors.

Primers: 60 Vbeta forward and 13 Jbeta reverse. Sequenced by immunoSEQ multiplex PCR; TCRdb stores in-frame clones only, minus some. Of roughly 150,000 clones in the sample, approximately 80% were seen once. V dropped 0 bases and J dropped 1; count of bases not matched to a gene: 5. Germline V gives CDR1 SGHRS, CDR2 YFSETQ. There are 18 residues in the CDR3. A note on this clone: Its antigen is as yet unknown.

This receptor was taken from a woman aged 40 to 50 in good health and CMV-seronegative. This rearrangement joins TRBV5-1 to TRBJ2-3; TRBD2 matches 13 bases. Sequenced input: PBMCs. This CDR3 is CASSLGLAGGARTDTQYF. In DNA form, the CDR3 reads TGCGCCAGCAGCTTGGGACTAGCGGGAGGTGCCCGCACAGATACGCAGTATTTT.